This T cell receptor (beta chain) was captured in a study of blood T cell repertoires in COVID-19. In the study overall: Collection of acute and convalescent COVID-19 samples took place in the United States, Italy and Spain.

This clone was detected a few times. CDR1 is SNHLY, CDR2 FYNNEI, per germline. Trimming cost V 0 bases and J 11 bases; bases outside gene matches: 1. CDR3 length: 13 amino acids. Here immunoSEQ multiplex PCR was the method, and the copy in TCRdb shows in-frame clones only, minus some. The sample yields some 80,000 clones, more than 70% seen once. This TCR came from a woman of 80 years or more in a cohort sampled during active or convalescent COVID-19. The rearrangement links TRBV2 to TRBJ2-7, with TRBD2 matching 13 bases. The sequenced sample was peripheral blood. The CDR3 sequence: CASSEALAGGEYF. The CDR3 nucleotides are TGTGCCAGCAGTGAAGCACTAGCGGGAGGGGAGTACTTC. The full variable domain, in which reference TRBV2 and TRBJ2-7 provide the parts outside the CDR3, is EPEVTQTPSHQVTQMGQEVILRCVPISNHLYFYWYRQILGQKVEFLVSFYNNEISEKSEIFDDQFSVERPDGSNFTLKIRSTKLEDSAMYFCASSEALAGGEYFGPGTRLTVT.